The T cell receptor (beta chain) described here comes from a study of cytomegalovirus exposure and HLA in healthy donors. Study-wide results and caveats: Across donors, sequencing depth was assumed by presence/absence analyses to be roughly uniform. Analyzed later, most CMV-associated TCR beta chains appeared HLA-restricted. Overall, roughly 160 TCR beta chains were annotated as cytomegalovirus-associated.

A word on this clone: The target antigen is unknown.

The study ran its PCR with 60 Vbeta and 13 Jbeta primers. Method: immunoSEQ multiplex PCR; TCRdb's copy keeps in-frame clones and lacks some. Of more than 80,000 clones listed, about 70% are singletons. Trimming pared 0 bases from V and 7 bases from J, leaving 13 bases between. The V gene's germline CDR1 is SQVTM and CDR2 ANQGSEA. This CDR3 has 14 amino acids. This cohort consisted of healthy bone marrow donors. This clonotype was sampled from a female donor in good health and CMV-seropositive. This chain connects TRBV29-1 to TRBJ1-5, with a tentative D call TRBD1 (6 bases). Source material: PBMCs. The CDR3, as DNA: TGCAGCGTTGAAGAGGGGGGGGCAGGGCAGCCCCAGCATTTT. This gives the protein CSVEEGGAGQPQHF. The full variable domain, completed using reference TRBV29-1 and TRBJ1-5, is SAVISQKPSRDICQRGTSLTIQCQVDSQVTMMFWYRQQPGQSLTLIATANQGSEATYESGFVIDKFPISRPNLTFSTLTVSNMSPEDSSIYLCSVEEGGAGQPQHFGDGTRLSIL.